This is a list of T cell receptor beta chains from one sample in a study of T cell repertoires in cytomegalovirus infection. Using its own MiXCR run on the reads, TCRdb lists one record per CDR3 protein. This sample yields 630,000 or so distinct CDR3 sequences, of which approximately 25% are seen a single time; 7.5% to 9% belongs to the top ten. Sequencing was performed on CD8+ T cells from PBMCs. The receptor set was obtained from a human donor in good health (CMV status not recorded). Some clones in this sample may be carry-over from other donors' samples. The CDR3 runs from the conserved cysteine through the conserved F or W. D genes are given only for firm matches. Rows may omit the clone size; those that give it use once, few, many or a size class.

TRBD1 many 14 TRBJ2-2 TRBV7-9 TGTGCCAGCAGCTCGACAGGGGGAACCGGGGAGCTGTTTTTT CASSSTGGTGELFF
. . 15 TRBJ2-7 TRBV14 TGTGCCAGCAGCCTCCACCGGGGTAGATATTACGAGCAGTACTTC CASSLHRGRYYEQYF
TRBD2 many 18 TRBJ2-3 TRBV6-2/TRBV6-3 TGTGCCAGCAGTTACTCTCGGCTAGCGGGGGAGAGCACAGATACGCAGTATTTT CASSYSRLAGESTDTQYF
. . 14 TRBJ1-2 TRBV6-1 TGTGCCAGCAGTGAAGCGGCCAGGGCCTATGGCTACACCTTC CASSEAARAYGYTF
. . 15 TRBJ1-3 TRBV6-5 TGTGCCAGCAGTAATCAGGGTTACTCTGGAAACACCATATATTTT CASSNQGYSGNTIYF
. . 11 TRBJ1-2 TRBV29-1 TGCAGCCTTGCAGGGATGTATGGCTACACCTTC CSLAGMYGYTF
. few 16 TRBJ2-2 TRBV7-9 TGTGCCAGCAGCCACCAGGGGAACCCGAACACCGGGGAGCTGTTTTTT CASSHQGNPNTGELFF
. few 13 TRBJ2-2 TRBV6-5 TGTGCCAGCAGTTATCAGGACACCGGGGAGCTGTTTTTT CASSYQDTGELFF
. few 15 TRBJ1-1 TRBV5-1 TGCGCCAGCAGCTTGGTTCCAATTACGAACACTGAAGCTTTCTTT CASSLVPITNTEAFF
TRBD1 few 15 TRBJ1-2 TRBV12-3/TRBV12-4 TGTGCCAGCAGCCGGACAGGGGGCGCCCGGTATGGCTACACCTTC CASSRTGGARYGYTF
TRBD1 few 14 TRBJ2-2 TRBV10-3 TGTGCCACCTACAGGGGCCAGAACACCGGGGAGCTGTTTTTT CATYRGQNTGELFF
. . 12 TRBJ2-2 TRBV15 TGTGCCACCAGCAGAGGTACCGGGGAGCTGTTTTTT CATSRGTGELFF
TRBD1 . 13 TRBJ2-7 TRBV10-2 TGCGCCAGCAGTGGGGGCAGGGGGAACGAGCAGTACTTC CASSGGRGNEQYF
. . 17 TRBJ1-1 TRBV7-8 TGTGCCAGCAGCGGGAATAACAGGAGGGGGATGAACACTGAAGCTTTCTTT CASSGNNRRGMNTEAFF
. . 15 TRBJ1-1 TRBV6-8 TGTGCCAGCAGTTACTCCACCGGGCGAGAGACTGAAGCTTTCTTT CASSYSTGRETEAFF
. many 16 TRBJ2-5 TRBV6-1 TGTGCCAGCAGTGACTTAGCCGGGGGCCGGAGTGAGACCCAGTACTTC CASSDLAGGRSETQYF
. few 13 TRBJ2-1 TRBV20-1 TGCAGTGCTCCCGAGGGGAAGTACAATGAGCAGTTCTTC CSAPEGKYNEQFF
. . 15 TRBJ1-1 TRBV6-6 TGTGCCAGCATCCCAAACCGGGGGCTGAACACTGAAGCTTTCTTT CASIPNRGLNTEAFF
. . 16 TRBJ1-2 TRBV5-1 TGCGCCAGCAGCTTGGAGGGGTCCCCCAGATCGGAAGGCTACACCTTC CASSLEGSPRSEGYTF
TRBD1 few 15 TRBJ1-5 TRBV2 TGTGCCAGCAGACGAGTCGACAGGGACGACCAGCCCCAGCATTTT CASRRVDRDDQPQHF
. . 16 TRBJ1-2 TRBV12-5 TGTGCTAGTGGTTTGGTACCAACAGAGTTCAACTATGGCTACACCTTC CASGLVPTEFNYGYTF
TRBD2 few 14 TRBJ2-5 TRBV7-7 TGTGCTAGCACCCGACTAGCGGGGGATTCATCTGGGAACTTC CASTRLAGDSSGNF
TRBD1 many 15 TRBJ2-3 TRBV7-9 TGTGCCAGCAGCTTAGCGCACAGGGGCGATACAAAAGGGTATTTT CASSLAHRGDTKGYF
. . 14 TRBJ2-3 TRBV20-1 TGCAGTGCTAGAGATGGGGGCCGTGGAGATACGCAGTATTTT CSARDGGRGDTQYF
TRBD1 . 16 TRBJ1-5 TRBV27 TGTGCCAGCAGTCGGAGCCGACAGGGTTGGAATCAGCCCCAGCATTTT CASSRSRQGWNQPQHF
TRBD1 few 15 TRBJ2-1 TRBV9 TGTGCCAGCAGTGATAGGACAGGGGATAGGAATGAGCAGTTCTTC CASSDRTGDRNEQFF
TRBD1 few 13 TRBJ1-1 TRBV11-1 TGTGCCAGCAGCTTAGTTGACAGGGCTGAAGCTTTCTTT CASSLVDRAEAFF
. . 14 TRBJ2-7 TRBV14 TGTGCCAGCAGCGGGCGCCCCTTTGTATACGAGCAGTACTTC CASSGRPFVYEQYF
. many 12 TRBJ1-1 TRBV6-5 TGTGCCAGCAGTTACGGGCAGCATGAAGCTTTCTTT CASSYGQHEAFF
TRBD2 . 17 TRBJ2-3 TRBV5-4 TGTGCCAGCAGCTTGGCGGTGGCGGGGGGCCTCACAGATACGCAGTATTTT CASSLAVAGGLTDTQYF
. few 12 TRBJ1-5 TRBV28 TGTGCCAGCAGACCGAGCAATCAGCCCCAGCATTTT CASRPSNQPQHF
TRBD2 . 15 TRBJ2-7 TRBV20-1 TGCAGTGCTAGGTGGGCTAGCGGTGACTCCTACGAGCAGTACTTC CSARWASGDSYEQYF
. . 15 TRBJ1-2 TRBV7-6 TGTGCCAACAGCCCGCCCCGGGGAGGGGTAAATGGCTACACCTTC CANSPPRGGVNGYTF
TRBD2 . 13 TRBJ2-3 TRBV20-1 TGCAGTGCTCCCACTAGCGGGGGGGCTACGCAGTATTTT CSAPTSGGATQYF
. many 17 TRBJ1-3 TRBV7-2 TGTGCCAGCAGCCCCGGACTGAGCCCCCTCTCTGGAAACACCATATATTTT CASSPGLSPLSGNTIYF
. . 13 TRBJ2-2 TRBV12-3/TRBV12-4 TGTGCCAGCACCTTTAGTGGTTCCGGGGAGCTGTTTTTT CASTFSGSGELFF
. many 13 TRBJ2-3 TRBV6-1 TGTGCCAGCAGTGAGGACAGTCCAGATACGCAGTATTTT CASSEDSPDTQYF
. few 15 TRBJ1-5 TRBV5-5 TGTGCCAGCAGCTCCGGGGACACAACGAATCAGCCCCAGCATTTT CASSSGDTTNQPQHF
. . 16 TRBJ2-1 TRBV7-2 TGTGCCAACCGGGACCCGGTCGGTTCTCACTACAATGAGCAGTTCTTC CANRDPVGSHYNEQFF
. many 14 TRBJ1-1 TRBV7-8 TGTGCCAGCAGCTTGCGGACGGTGGACGATAAAGCTTTCTTT CASSLRTVDDKAFF
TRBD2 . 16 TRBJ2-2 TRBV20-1 TGCAGTGCTACCCCCGGGGGGGACCCGAACACCGGGGAGCTGTTTTTT CSATPGGDPNTGELFF
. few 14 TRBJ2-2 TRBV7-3 TGTGCCAGCACTTGGGCCCAGAACACCGGGGAGCTGTTTTTT CASTWAQNTGELFF
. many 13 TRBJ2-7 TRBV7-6 TGTGCCAGCAGCTTAACAGGGACTCGGGAGCAGTACTTC CASSLTGTREQYF
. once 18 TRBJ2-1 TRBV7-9 TGTGCCAGCAGCTTAAGAACTTTGTCTCCACTCTCCTACAATGAGCAGTTCTTC CASSLRTLSPLSYNEQFF
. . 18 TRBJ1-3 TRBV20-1 TGCAGTGCTAGAGCCGCGGACCAGAGGGACCGCTCTGGAAACACCATATATTTT CSARAADQRDRSGNTIYF
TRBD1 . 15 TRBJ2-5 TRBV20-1 TGCAGTGCTAGAGCCGGGACAGGGGGCATGGAGACCCAGTACTTC CSARAGTGGMETQYF
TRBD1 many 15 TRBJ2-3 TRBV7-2 TGTGCCAGCAGTACCTCCCCGGACAGGCTAGATACGCAGTATTTT CASSTSPDRLDTQYF
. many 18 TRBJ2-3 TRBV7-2 TGTGCCAGCAGCTCCCCCCGAGGGTGGCAGCCTAGCACAGATACGCAGTATTTT CASSSPRGWQPSTDTQYF
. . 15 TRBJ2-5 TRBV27 TGTGCCAGCAGTTCTCAGCGTGACAGAGAAGAGACCCAGTACTTC CASSSQRDREETQYF
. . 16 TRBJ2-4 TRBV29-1 TGCAGCGTTGGAGGGGACGTAGTTGGGGCCAAAAACATTCAGTACTTC CSVGGDVVGAKNIQYF
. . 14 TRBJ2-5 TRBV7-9 TGTGCCAGCAGCTACTCGGGATATCAAGAGACCCAGTACTTC CASSYSGYQETQYF
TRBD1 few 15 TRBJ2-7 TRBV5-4 TGTGCCAGCAGCCTTACCGGGACAGGGACCTACGAGCAGTACTTC CASSLTGTGTYEQYF
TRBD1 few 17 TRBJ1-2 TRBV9 TGTGCCAGCAGCACATTGACAGGGGGGGATGACGACTATGGCTACACCTTC CASSTLTGGDDDYGYTF
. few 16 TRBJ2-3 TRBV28 TGTGCCAGCAGTTTTACCCCGGTGGGGCGCACAGATACGCAGTATTTT CASSFTPVGRTDTQYF
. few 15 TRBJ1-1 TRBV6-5 TGTGCCAGCAGGACCTACGAGGGGTTGAACACTGAAGCTTTCTTT CASRTYEGLNTEAFF
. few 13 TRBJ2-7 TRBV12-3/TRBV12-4 TGTGCCAGCACCTGGGACGGATCCTACGAGCAGTACTTC CASTWDGSYEQYF
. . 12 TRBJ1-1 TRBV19 TGTGCCACCAAATCGGCGCCCGCTGAAGCTTTCTTT CATKSAPAEAFF
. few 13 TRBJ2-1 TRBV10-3 TGTGCCATCAGTGAAAAACTCTACAATGAGCAGTTCTTC CAISEKLYNEQFF
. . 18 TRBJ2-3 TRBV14 TGTGCCAGCAGCCAAGAGATCTCTTTGGGGTGGAGCACAGATACGCAGTATTTT CASSQEISLGWSTDTQYF